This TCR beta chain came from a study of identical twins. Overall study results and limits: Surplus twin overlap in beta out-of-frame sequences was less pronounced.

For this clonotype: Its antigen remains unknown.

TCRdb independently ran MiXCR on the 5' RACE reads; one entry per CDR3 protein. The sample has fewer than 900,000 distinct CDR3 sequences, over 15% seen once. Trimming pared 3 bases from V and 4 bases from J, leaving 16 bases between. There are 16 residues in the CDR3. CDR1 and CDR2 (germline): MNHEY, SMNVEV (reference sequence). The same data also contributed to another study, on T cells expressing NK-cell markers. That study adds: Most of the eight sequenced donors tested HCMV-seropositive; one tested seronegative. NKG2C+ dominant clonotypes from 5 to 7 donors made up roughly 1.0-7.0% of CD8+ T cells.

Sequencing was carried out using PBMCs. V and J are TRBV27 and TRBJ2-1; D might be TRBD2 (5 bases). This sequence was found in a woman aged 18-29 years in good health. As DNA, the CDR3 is TGTGCCAGCAGTTTTCTAGCCGGAAACAATTACAATGAGCAGTTCTTC. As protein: CASSFLAGNNYNEQFF.